The clone carrying this T cell receptor (beta chain) was seen ten or more times. TRAV- and TRBV-specific primers were used for first-strand cDNA, which covered alpha and beta chains. It was with a constant-region primer and a V-primer adapter that TCRs were amplified over approximately 18 PCR cycles. Isolated mRNA underwent amplification by in vitro transcription. TCRdb itself ran the reads through MiXCR, one entry per CDR3 protein. The sample holds 65,000 to 95,000 distinct CDR3 sequences, 15% to 20% seen once. The record originates from a study of low-dose radiotherapy and immunotherapy resistance in tumors. Stated time point: after trial treatment. Treatment given: LDRT plus nivolumab, ipilimumab, low-dose cyclophosphamide and aspirin (RACIN trial). As their treatment, donors received nivolumab, ipilimumab, aspirin, low-dose cyclophosphamide and low-dose radiotherapy. J was trimmed by 1 base and V by 4 bases; bases with no gene match: 6. The CDR3 has 16 residues. CDR1 is SGHRS, CDR2 YFSETQ, per germline.

This clonotype originated in a male donor with prostate cancer. V is TRBV5-1 and J is TRBJ2-5; 11 bases match TRBD2. The sample was PBMCs, taken after low-dose radiotherapy plus immunotherapy. The CDR3 DNA reads TGCGCCAGCAGCGTACTAGCGGGAGTTACCCAAGAGACCCAGTACTTC. This sequence encodes CASSVLAGVTQETQYF.